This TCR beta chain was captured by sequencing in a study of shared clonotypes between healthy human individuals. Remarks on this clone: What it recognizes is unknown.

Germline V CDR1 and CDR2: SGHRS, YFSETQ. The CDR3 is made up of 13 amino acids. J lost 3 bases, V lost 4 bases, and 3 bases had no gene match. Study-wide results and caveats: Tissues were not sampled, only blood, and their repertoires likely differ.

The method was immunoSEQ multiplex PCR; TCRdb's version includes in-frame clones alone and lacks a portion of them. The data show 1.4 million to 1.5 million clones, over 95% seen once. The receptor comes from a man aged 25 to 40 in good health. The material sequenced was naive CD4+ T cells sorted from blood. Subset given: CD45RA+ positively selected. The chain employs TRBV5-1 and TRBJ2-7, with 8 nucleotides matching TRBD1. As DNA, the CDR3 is TGCGCCAGCAGCCGGACAGGGAACTACGAGCAGTACTTC. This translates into CASSRTGNYEQYF. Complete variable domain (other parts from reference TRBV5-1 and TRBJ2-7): KAGVTQTPRYLIKTRGQQVTLSCSPISGHRSVSWYQQTPGQGLQFLFEYFSETQRNKGNFPGRFSGRQFSNSRSEMNVSTLELGDSALYLCASSRTGNYEQYFGPGTRLTVT.